This T cell receptor (beta chain) is drawn from a study of T cell repertoires in cytomegalovirus infection. In the study overall: Matching HLA type and CMV infection were both indicated by public TCR beta signatures.

TCRdb passed the reads through MiXCR, listing each CDR3 protein once. The sample holds over 90,000 distinct CDR3 sequences, 16% seen once. Sequencing was done on a sample of PBMCs. This TCR came from a human donor in good health (CMV status not recorded). Some clones in this sample may be carry-over from other donors' samples.

Written as DNA, the CDR3 is TGTGCCAGCAGGCCCTTCGGGGATACGCAGTATTTT. Translated, it gives CASRPFGDTQYF. The chain has TRBV12-3 or TRBV12-4 and TRBJ2-3; D uncertain. CDR3 length: 12 residues. V lost 6 bases and J 6 bases, leaving 10 bases between the germline ends.